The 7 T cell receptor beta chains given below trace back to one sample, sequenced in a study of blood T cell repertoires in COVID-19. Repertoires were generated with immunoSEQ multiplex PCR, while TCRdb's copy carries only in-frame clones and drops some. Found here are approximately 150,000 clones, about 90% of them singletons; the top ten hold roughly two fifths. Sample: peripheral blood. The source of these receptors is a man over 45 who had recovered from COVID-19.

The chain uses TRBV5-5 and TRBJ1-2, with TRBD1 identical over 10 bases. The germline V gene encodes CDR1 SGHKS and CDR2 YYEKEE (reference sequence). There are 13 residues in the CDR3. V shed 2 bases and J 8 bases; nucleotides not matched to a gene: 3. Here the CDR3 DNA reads TGTGCCAGCAGCTTTGGGACAGGGGACGGCTACACCTTC. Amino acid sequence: CASSFGTGDGYTF.

The DNA of the CDR3 is TGTGCCAGCAGTGAACAGGGGGCCAACACCGGGGAGCTGTTTTTT. Translating it yields CASSEQGANTGELFF. V and J are TRBV6-4 and TRBJ2-2; TRBD1 matches at 9 bases. V lost 3 bases and J lost 2; bases outside the gene matches: 1. Germline CDR1 MRHNA, CDR2 SNTAGT. The CDR3 spans 15 residues.

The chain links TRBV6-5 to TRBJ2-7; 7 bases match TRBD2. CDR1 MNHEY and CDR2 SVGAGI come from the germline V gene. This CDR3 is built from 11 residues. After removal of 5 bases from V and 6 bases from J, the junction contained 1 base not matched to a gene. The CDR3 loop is CASSTSVEQYF. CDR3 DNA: TGTGCCAGCAGTACTAGCGTCGAGCAGTACTTC.

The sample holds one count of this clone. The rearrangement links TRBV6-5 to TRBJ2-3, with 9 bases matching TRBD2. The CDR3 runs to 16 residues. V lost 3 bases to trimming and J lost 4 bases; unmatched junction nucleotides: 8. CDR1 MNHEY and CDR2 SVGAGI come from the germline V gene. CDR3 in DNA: TGTGCCAGCAGTTATCTCGGCGGGGGGGCCGCAGATACGCAGTATTTT. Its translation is CASSYLGGGAADTQYF.

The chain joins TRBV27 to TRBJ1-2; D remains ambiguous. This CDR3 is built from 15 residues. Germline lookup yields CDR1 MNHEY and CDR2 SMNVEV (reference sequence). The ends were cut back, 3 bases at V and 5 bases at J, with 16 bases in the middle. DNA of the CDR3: TGTGCCAGCAGTTTCAACGCGCTCTTTTATTATGGCTACACCTTC. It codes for CASSFNALFYYGYTF.

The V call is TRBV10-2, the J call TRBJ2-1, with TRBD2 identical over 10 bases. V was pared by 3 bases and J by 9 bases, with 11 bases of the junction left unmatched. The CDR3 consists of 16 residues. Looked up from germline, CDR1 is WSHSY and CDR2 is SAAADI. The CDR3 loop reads CASSDLPSGGAFEQFF. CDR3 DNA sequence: TGCGCCAGCAGTGACCTGCCGAGCGGGGGGGCCTTTGAGCAGTTCTTC.

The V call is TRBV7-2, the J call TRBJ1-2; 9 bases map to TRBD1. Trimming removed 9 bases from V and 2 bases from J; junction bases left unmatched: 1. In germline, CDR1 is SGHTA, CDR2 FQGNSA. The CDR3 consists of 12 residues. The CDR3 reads CASGTGNYGYTF. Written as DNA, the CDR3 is TGTGCCAGTGGGACAGGGAACTATGGCTACACCTTC.